In this sample, the clone carrying this T cell receptor beta chain turned up once. Its antigen is unidentified. This CDR3 contains 13 residues. The V gene end was trimmed by 3 bases and the J gene end by 6 bases; junction bases not matched to a gene: 4. From germline, CDR1 is SGHVS and CDR2 FQNEAQ. Sequencing used immunoSEQ multiplex PCR; TCRdb keeps in-frame clones, though not all of them. Of more than 110,000 clones in the sample, roughly 89% are singletons; the top ten hold roughly 6%. This sample is drawn from a study of T cell responses to AZD1222 COVID-19 vaccine. About the research overall: It was second doses at about 4 or about 12 weeks that were pooled.

Findings of the study overall: The span of vaccine-associated CD4 TCRs extended across spike, with dominance at 160-218 and 743-854. Baseline seropositivity characterized only six AZD1222 recipients. Close to half of all spike-specific TCRs reportedly target regions of the variants that are unmutated.

This TCR came from an adult in good health. V gene TRBV7-8 combines with J gene TRBJ1-2, with TRBD1 identical over 7 bases. The sequenced sample was peripheral blood, obtained on day 0 of AZD1222 vaccination. This CDR3 is CASSFTGEDGYTF. In DNA, the CDR3 is TGTGCCAGCAGCTTTACAGGGGAAGATGGCTACACCTTC.